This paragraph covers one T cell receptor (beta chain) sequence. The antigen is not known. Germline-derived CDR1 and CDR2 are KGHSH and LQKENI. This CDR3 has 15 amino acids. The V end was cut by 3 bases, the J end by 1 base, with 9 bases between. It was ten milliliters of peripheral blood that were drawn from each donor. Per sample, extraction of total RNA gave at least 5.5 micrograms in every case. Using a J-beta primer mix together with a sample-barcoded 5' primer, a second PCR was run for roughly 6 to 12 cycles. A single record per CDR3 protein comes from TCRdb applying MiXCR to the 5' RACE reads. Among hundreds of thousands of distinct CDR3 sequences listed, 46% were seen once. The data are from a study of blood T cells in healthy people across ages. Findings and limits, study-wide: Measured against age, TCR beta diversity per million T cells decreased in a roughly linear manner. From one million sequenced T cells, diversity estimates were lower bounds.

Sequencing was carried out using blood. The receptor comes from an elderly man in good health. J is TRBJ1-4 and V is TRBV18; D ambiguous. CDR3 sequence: CASSPVEGTNEKLFF. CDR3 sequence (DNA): TGTGCCAGCTCACCGGTGGAAGGAACTAATGAAAAACTGTTTTTT. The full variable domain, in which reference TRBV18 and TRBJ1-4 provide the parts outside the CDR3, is NAGVMQNPRHLVRRRGQEARLRCSPMKGHSHVYWYRQLPEEGLKFMVYLQKENIIDESGMPKERFSAEFPKEGPSILRIQQVVRGDSAAYFCASSPVEGTNEKLFFGSGTQLSVL.